The 6 T cell receptor beta chains listed next were all sequenced from one sample in a study of blood T cells in healthy people across ages. For the second PCR, which ran for about 6 to 11 cycles, a sample-barcoded 5' primer and a J-beta primer mix were used. In TCRdb, the 5' RACE reads were re-called with MiXCR into one record per CDR3 protein. The sample records hundreds of thousands of distinct CDR3 sequences, around 38% being singletons. The sequenced sample consisted of blood. The receptors were gathered from an older man in good health.

This clonotype was recorded a few times. The chain links TRBV6-1 to TRBJ1-1, with D tentatively TRBD1 (6 bases). CDR3 length: 13 residues. Trimming pared 8 bases from V and 1 base from J, leaving 11 bases between. Germline V CDR1 and CDR2: MNHNS, SASEGT. Here the CDR3 DNA reads TGTGCCAGCGGGACATGGGGGAACACTGAAGCTTTCTTT. It specifies CASGTWGNTEAFF.

There are many counts of this clonotype. The genes are TRBV6-2 or TRBV6-3 and TRBJ2-2, with D possibly called TRBD1 or TRBD2 (5 bases each). V was clipped by 6 bases and J by 8 bases, with 16 bases between them. Germline CDR1 reads MNHEY; CDR2 reads SVGEGT. CDR3 length equals 14 residues. The CDR3 nucleotides read TGTGCCAGCAGGACCCGGGACCCGGGGGGGGAGCTGTTTTTT. It is translated as CASRTRDPGGELFF.

The chain links TRBV4-3 to TRBJ1-2; D remains ambiguous. V lost 0 bases to trimming and J lost 7 bases, with 15 bases between them. Germline values: CDR1 LGHNA, CDR2 YSLEER. This CDR3 region has 15 residues. For the CDR3, the DNA is TGCGCCAGCAGCCAAGATCAGAGGGCTAGTGGTGGCTACACCTTC. It encodes CASSQDQRASGGYTF.

V and J are TRBV9 and TRBJ2-7; D ambiguous. The J call could be wrong; TRBJ2-5 is a better fit for the DNA end. CDR1 and CDR2 from the germline V gene are SGDLS and YYNGEE. CDR3 length equals 13 residues. The chain's CDR3 is CASSVLHEETQYF. DNA for the CDR3: TGTGCCAGCAGCGTTTTGCATGAAGAGACCCAGTACTTC.

V usage is TRBV7-2 and J usage is TRBJ2-7, with 10 nucleotides matching TRBD1. Germline values: CDR1 SGHTA, CDR2 FQGNSA. The CDR3 covers 15 residues. V lost 3 bases and J lost 4; bases outside the gene matches: 6. The CDR3 region has the DNA TGTGCCAGCAGCTTGGGACAGGGGAATTTATACGAGCAGTACTTC. As protein: CASSLGQGNLYEQYF.

The V and J genes are TRBV5-4 and TRBJ2-3, with 10 bases lining up with TRBD2. Germline assignment: CDR1 SGHNT and CDR2 YYREEE (reference sequence). The ends lost 2 bases at V and 5 bases at J; junction bases unmatched: 5. This CDR3 is built from 15 residues. CDR3 sequence (DNA): TGTGCCAGCAGCTTTGGGAGCGGGGGGGGAGATACGCAGTATTTT. This encodes CASSFGSGGGDTQYF.